The rows below give T cell receptor beta chains drawn from one sample of a study of early T cells in non-severe SARS-CoV-2 infection. From the 5' RACE reads, TCRdb called clonotypes with MiXCR, one entry per CDR3 protein. The sample consists of roughly 90,000 distinct CDR3 sequences, under 15% of them appearing once. Sequencing used whole blood. The receptors stem from an adult who was a healthcare worker with PCR-confirmed SARS-CoV-2 infection or an uninfected control (not recorded which). Both conserved end residues are part of each CDR3. Rows give clone size only sometimes, using once, few, many, or a class for an expanded clone.

abundance,j_gene,v_gene,CDR3aa
many,TRBJ2-1,TRBV7-8,CASSPGRYRGGNEQFF
-,TRBJ1-1,TRBV6-6,CASTNYGEGGEAFF
-,TRBJ1-4,TRBV30,CAWSALQGREKLFF
few,TRBJ2-1,TRBV29-1,CSVRLAGGREQFF
once,TRBJ1-1,TRBV5-1,CASRHRETGPTEAFF
-,TRBJ1-1,TRBV7-8,CASSLEGLDTEAFF
few,TRBJ2-3,TRBV10-3,CATRTGSLRDTDTQYF
few,TRBJ2-2,TRBV12-3/TRBV12-4,CASSQGSGELFF
many,TRBJ1-2,TRBV18,CASSQDRAYGYTF
-,TRBJ2-1,TRBV7-3,CASSLIRSGRGGRWNNEQFF
-,TRBJ2-1,TRBV20-1,CSARPTSGGLHYNEQFF
few,TRBJ2-3,TRBV6-1,CASSEVVGASTDTQYF
few,TRBJ2-1,TRBV12-3/TRBV12-4,CASSLLGGTYNEQFF
few,TRBJ2-3,TRBV20-1,CSAALGQGLADTQYF
few,TRBJ2-3,TRBV5-1,CASSLVSGGPDTQYF
few,TRBJ1-2,TRBV6-1,CASSAESGLGGYTF
few,TRBJ1-3,TRBV29-1,CSVEDPRGGNTIYF
many,TRBJ1-6,TRBV12-3/TRBV12-4,CASSLDPTWSALHF
-,TRBJ2-3,TRBV5-1,CASSQGAREADTQYF
-,TRBJ1-2,TRBV9,CASSVSSGGDYGYTF
-,TRBJ2-5,TRBV5-1,CASSPDNEETQYF
few,TRBJ2-3,TRBV11-2,CASSLRASQSTDTQYF
-,TRBJ1-6,TRBV6-6,CASSLLGENSPLHF
-,TRBJ1-3,TRBV20-1,CSAPSGAEENTIYF
few,TRBJ2-5,TRBV3-1,CASTAMVIAGGRLETQYF
few,TRBJ2-3,TRBV2,CATRGPSTDTQYF
-,TRBJ1-6,TRBV6-1,CASSGPGLANSPLHF
many,TRBJ1-5,TRBV19,CASSIENNQPQHF
-,TRBJ2-2,TRBV5-1,CASSLTGATGELFF
few,TRBJ2-1,TRBV10-3,CAISTGVEQFF
once,TRBJ2-1,TRBV5-8,CASSFNRGNEQFF
-,TRBJ1-4,TRBV19,CASSMDGPQPNEKLFF
-,TRBJ2-3,TRBV5-1,CASSLASAEGTDTQYF
-,TRBJ1-1,TRBV20-1,CSASKTGRSDTEAFF
-,TRBJ1-5,TRBV2,CASSEWEGSNQPQHF
few,TRBJ2-6,TRBV7-9,CASSLLFLRDSGANVLTF
-,TRBJ2-3,TRBV29-1,CSVDQRPTDTQYF